Below are 12 T cell receptor beta chains sequenced from a single sample in a study of vaccination and CD4 T cells after COVID-19 (dated by TCRdb to between 2022 and 2023). No antigens are known for them. The method behind the library was PCR. TCRdb shows the sequencer as Illumina iSeq 100. DNA from cultured CD4+ T cells underwent TCR sequencing with the Oncomine TCR Beta short-read assay at the Johns Hopkins FTIC core. The raw public reads went through TCRdb reprocessing: fastp at Q25, MiXCR clone calling, in-frame beta chains kept. Each record represents a unique CDR3 protein, reported with the most common genes and DNA among its rows. The sample table records approximately 8,500 distinct CDR3 sequences; more than 50% of these occur just once. In total, the top ten clones hold less than 35% of the sample. Interpreted using the paper, the treatment or condition label stands for: roughly 11-day PBMC culture with coronavirus spike peptide pools or control peptides (ViraFEST assay).

Sequencing was done on a sample of CD4+ T cells from blood, cultured in vitro. The receptor set was obtained from a human donor who had recovered from COVID-19.

The chain employs TRBV5-1 and TRBJ2-6, with 10 bases matching TRBD1. With 2 bases clipped from V and 1 base from J, the junction kept 6 bases outside the gene matches. CDR1 is SGHRS and CDR2 is YFSETQ in the germline V gene. This CDR3 region has 18 residues. CDR3 protein: CASSFPGQGNSGANVLTF. For the CDR3, the DNA is TGCGCCAGCAGCTTCCCGGGACAGGGGAATTCTGGGGCCAACGTCCTGACTTTC.

The chain employs TRBV20-1 and TRBJ2-5; D gene uncertain. This CDR3 comprises 18 residues. V lost 0 bases, J lost 0 bases, and 20 bases lay in between. The V gene's germline CDR1 is DFQATT and CDR2 SNEGSKA (reference sequence). The CDR3 DNA is TGCAGTGCTAGAGATTGGGAAGGAAAGAACTGGGACCAAGAGACCCAGTACTTC. Its translation is CSARDWEGKNWDQETQYF.

The chain employs TRBV7-8 and TRBJ2-6; D unclear. CDR1 is SGHVS and CDR2 is FQNEAQ in the germline V gene. This CDR3 comprises 18 residues. With 0 bases removed from V and 0 bases from J, the gap between germline ends came to 12 bases. In DNA form, the CDR3 reads TGTGCCAGCAGCTTAGCGGTGACTGGCGGCTCTGGGGCCAACGTCCTGACTTTC. Translation: CASSLAVTGGSGANVLTF.

This sequence joins TRBV27 and TRBJ2-3; 7 bases match TRBD1. The CDR3 has 16 amino acids. V dropped 7 bases and J dropped 4; count of bases not matched to a gene: 14. CDR1 MNHEY and CDR2 SMNVEV come from the germline V gene (reference sequence). CDR3 nucleotide sequence: TGTGCCAGCACACTGAGGATGCAGGGGGTCGCAGATACGCAGTATTTT. Its translation: CASTLRMQGVADTQYF.

The V call is TRBV15, the J call TRBJ2-3; D might be TRBD1 (5 bases). The V gene lost 0 bases and the J gene lost 5 bases, with 12 bases spanning the gap. The germline CDR1 and CDR2 sequences are LNHNV and YYDKDF (reference sequence). The CDR3 is 15 amino acids. CDR3 residues: CATSREPTGRDTQYF. DNA of the CDR3: TGTGCCACCAGCAGAGAGCCCACAGGCAGAGATACGCAGTATTTT.

This clonotype was seen more than once but under ten times. The DNA for the CDR3 is TGTGCCAGCAGCCGGGACCGGGGTGGAGAGACCCAGTACTTC. Translated: CASSRDRGGETQYF. The V call is TRBV5-8, the J call TRBJ2-5; D is perhaps TRBD1 or TRBD2 (5 bases each). This CDR3 contains 14 residues. Deletions cut 4 bases from V and 4 bases from J, with 14 bases between. CDR1 and CDR2 from the germline V gene are SGHTS and YDEGEE. The variable domain in full, completed from reference TRBV5-8 and TRBJ2-5, reads EAGVTQSPTHLIKTRGQQATLRCSPISGHTSVYWYQQALGLGLQFLLWYDEGEERNRGNFPPRFSGRQFPNYSSELNVNALELEDSALYLCASSRDRGGETQYFGPGTRLLVL.

Notes on this clonotype: The junction and the germline gene differ at one end; a read error may be behind it. This chain connects TRBV6-1 to TRBJ1-6; D is uncertain. This CDR3 region has 12 residues. Germline loops: CDR1 MNHNS, CDR2 SASEGT. The CDR3 is CVSSQPMAPLHF. The DNA for the CDR3 is TGTGTCAGCAGCCAGCCTATGGCACCCCTCCACTTT.

CDR3 region: CSASRRGGYNEQFF. CDR3 DNA sequence: TGCAGTGCTAGTCGGCGGGGGGGGTACAATGAGCAGTTCTTC. The genes are TRBV20-1 and TRBJ2-1; 9 bases align to TRBD2. Germline CDR1 and CDR2: DFQATT and SNEGSKA (reference sequence). Trimming removed 3 bases from V and 4 bases from J; junction bases left unmatched: 4. The CDR3 runs 14 residues.

The chain employs TRBV7-2 and TRBJ2-1, with 16 positions matching TRBD2. Per germline, CDR1 SGHTA and CDR2 FQGNSA. V lost 1 base, J lost 8 bases, and 11 bases stayed unmatched. CDR3 size: 19 residues. CDR3 protein: CASSLGLPGLAGGNHEQFF. In DNA form, the CDR3 reads TGTGCCAGCAGCTTAGGACTACCGGGACTAGCGGGAGGGAACCATGAGCAGTTCTTC. The complete variable domain, with remaining parts taken from reference TRBV7-2 and TRBJ2-1, reads GAGVSQSPSNKVTEKGKDVELRCDPISGHTALYWYRQSLGQGLEFLIYFQGNSAPDKSGLPSDRFSAERTGGSVSTLTIQRTQQEDSAVYLCASSLGLPGLAGGNHEQFFGPGTRLTVL.

V is TRBV6-1 and J is TRBJ2-7; D unresolved. The CDR3 totals 11 residues. With 2 bases removed from V and 3 bases from J, the gap between germline ends came to 2 bases. CDR1 and CDR2 from the germline V gene are MNHNS and SASEGT. CDR3 in amino acids: CASSEHYEQYF. Here the CDR3 DNA reads TGTGCCAGCAGTGAACACTACGAGCAGTACTTC.

The CDR3 loop reads CASSLFGLSGNTIYF. The CDR3 DNA sequence: TGTGCCAGCAGTTTATTCGGGCTATCTGGAAACACCATATATTTT. This chain joins TRBV28 and TRBJ1-3; no clear D. The CDR3 is 15 residues long. CDR1 is MDHEN, CDR2 SYDVKM, per germline. Between the trimmed V and J ends, which lost 1 base and 1 base, there was a span of 8 bases.

The genes are TRBV5-1 and TRBJ2-5, with a tentative D call TRBD1 (5 bases). The CDR3 has 14 residues. V was clipped by 0 bases and J by 7 bases, with 13 bases between them. Germline CDR1 SGHRS, CDR2 YFSETQ. The DNA for the CDR3 is TGCGCCAGCAGCTTGGAAATAGGCCAGGGGACCCAGTACTTC. Encoded protein: CASSLEIGQGTQYF.